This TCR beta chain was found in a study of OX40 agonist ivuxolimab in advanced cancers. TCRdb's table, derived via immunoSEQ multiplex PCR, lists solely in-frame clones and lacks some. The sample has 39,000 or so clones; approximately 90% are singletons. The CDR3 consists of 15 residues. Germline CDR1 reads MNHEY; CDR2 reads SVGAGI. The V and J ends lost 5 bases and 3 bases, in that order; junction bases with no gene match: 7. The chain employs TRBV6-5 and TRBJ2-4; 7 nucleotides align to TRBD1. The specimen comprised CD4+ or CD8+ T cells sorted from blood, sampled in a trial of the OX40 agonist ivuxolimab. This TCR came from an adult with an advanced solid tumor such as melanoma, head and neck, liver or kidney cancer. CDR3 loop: CASSRQGFGKNIQYF. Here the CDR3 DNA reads TGTGCCAGCAGTCGACAGGGTTTCGGCAAAAACATTCAGTACTTC.